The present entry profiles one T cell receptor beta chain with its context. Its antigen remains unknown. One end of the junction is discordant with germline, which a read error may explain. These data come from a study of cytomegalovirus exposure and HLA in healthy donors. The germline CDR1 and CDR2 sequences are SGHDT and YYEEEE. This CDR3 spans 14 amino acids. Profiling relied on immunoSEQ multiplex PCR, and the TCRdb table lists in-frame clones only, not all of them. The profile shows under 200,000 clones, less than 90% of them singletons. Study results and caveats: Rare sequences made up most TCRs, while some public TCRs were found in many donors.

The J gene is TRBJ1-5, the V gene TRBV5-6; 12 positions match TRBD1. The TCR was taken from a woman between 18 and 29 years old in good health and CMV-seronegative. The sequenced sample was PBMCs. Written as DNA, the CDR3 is TGTGCCAGCAGCCACCTCGGGACAGGGGGCCCCCCGGATTTT. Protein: CASSHLGTGGPPDF.